This T cell receptor beta chain stems from a study of regulatory T cells in long-lasting Graves disease. As for time point: newly diagnosed GD, antithyroid drugs for less than 3 months. PBMC-derived RNA was used for the TCR library. Study observations and caveats: The number of shared public clonotypes was higher in persistent patients (around 2,700) than new patients (over 900). It was peripheral blood alone, not thyroid tissue, that was studied. Authors noted too few samples as a limitation.

Germline CDR1 and CDR2: SGHTA and FQGTGA. The length of the CDR3 is 14 residues. V gave up 2 bases and J gave up 5 bases, with 12 bases separating them. On this clonotype: Its antigen is undetermined. A far larger clone is just one base off, so this is likely a read error. The missing conserved phenylalanine or tryptophan at the end of this CDR3 makes a read error likely.

Sequencing libraries for TCR beta were prepared with iRepertoire HTBI primers and Arm-PCR of CDR3 regions. TCRdb redid the calling of the multiplex PCR reads with MiXCR, one entry per CDR3 protein. The sample records roughly 400,000 distinct CDR3 sequences, about 15% being singletons. These data were also filed under a second study, of T cells in Graves' hyperthyroidism and ophthalmopathy.

The TCR originated in a woman in her forties with Graves disease. The specimen comprised peripheral blood mononuclear cells (PBMCs), sampled at new diagnosis, from a patient treated with antithyroid drugs. The chain joins TRBV7-3 to TRBJ2-5; D gene unclear. CDR3 loop: CASSLPPNWETQYS. DNA of the CDR3: TGTGCCAGCAGCTTACCGCCTAATTGGGAGACCCAGTACTCC.